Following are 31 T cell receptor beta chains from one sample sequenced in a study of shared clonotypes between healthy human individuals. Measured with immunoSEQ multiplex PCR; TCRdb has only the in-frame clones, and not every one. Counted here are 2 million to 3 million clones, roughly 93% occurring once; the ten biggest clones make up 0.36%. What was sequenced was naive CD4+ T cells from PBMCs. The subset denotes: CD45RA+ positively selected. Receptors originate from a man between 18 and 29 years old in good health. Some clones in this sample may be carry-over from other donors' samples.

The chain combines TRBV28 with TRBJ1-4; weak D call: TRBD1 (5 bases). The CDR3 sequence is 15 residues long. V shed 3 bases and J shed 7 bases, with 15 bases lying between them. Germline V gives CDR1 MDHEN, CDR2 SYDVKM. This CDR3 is CASSLSRGGGEKLFF. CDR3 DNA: TGTGCCAGCAGTTTGTCGAGGGGCGGGGGTGAAAAACTGTTTTTT.

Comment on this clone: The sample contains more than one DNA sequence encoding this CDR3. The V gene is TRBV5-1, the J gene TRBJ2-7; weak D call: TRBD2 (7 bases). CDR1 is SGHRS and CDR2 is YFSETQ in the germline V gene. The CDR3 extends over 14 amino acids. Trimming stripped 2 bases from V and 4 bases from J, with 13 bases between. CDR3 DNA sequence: TGCGCCAGCAGCTTAAGAGGGGGGGAGTACGAGCAGTACTTC. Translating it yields CASSLRGGEYEQYF.

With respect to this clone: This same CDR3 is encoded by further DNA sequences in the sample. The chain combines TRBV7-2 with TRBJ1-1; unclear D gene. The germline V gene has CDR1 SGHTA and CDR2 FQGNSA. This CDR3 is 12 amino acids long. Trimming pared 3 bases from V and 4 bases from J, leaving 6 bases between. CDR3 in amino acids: CASSFGVTEAFF. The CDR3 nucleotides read TGTGCCAGCAGCTTCGGAGTCACTGAAGCTTTCTTT.

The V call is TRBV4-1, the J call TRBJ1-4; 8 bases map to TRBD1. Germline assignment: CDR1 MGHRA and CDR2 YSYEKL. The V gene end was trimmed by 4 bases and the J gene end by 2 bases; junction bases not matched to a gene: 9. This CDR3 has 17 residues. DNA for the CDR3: TGCGCCAGCAGCCGTAAGACCCAGGGGGCGACTAATGAAAAACTGTTTTTT. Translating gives CASSRKTQGATNEKLFF.

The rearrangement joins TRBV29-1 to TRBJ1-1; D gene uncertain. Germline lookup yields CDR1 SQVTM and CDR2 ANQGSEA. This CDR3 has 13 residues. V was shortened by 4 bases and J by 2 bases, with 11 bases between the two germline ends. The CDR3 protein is CSVGTGRNTEAFF. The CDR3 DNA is TGCAGCGTTGGCACGGGCAGAAACACTGAAGCTTTCTTT.

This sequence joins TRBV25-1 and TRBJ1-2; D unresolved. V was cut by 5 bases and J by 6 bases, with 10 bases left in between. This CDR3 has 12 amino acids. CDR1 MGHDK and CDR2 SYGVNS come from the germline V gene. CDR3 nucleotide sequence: TGTGCCAGCAGTCTGCAAGGGAATGGCTACACCTTC. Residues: CASSLQGNGYTF.

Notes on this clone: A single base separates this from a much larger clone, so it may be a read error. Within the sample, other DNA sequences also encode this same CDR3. The CDR3 here is CASSLATGGEETQYF. The DNA for the CDR3 is TGTGCCAGCAGCTTGGCCACGGGTGGAGAAGAGACCCAGTACTTC. The gene calls are TRBV5-4 and TRBJ2-5, with D unclear. The CDR3 length is 15 residues. Trimming pared 0 bases from V and 3 bases from J, leaving 12 bases between. CDR1 is SGHNT and CDR2 is YYREEE in the germline V gene (reference sequence). Full variable domain (outside the CDR3, taken from reference TRBV5-4 and TRBJ2-5): ETGVTQSPTHLIKTRGQQVTLRCSSQSGHNTVSWYQQALGQGPQFIFQYYREEENGRGNFPPRFSGLQFPNYSSELNVNALELDDSALYLCASSLATGGEETQYFGPGTRLLVL.

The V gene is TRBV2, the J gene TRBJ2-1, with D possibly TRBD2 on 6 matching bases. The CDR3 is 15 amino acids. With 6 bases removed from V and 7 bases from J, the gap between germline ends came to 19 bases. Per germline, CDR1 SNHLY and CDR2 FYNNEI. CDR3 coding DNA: TGTGCCAGCAGGGGAAGGACTACTCCCTTAAATGAGCAGTTCTTC. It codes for CASRGRTTPLNEQFF.

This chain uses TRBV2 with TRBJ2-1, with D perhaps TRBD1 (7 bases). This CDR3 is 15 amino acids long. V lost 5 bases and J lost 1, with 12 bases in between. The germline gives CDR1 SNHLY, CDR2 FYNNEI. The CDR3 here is CASSSQGGSYNEQFF. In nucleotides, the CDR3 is TGTGCCAGCAGTTCTCAGGGGGGATCCTACAATGAGCAGTTCTTC.

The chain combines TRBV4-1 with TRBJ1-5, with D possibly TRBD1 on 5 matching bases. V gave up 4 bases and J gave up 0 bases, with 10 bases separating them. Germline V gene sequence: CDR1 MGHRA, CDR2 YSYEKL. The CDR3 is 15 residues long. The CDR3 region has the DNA TGCGCCAGCAGCCCAGGGACCAATAGCAATCAGCCCCAGCATTTT. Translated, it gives CASSPGTNSNQPQHF.

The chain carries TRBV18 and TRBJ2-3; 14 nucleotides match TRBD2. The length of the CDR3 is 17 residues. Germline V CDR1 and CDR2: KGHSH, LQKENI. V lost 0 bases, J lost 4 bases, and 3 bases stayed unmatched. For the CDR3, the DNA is TGTGCCAGCTCACCACCCGGACTAGCGGGAGGAGCAGATACGCAGTATTTT. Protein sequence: CASSPPGLAGGADTQYF.

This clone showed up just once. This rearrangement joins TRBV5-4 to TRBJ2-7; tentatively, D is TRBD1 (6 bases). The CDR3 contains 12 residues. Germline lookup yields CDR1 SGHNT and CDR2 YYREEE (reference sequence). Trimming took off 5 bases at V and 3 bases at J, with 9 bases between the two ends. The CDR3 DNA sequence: TGTGCCAGCAGGAAACAGGGCTACGAGCAGTACTTC. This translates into CASRKQGYEQYF. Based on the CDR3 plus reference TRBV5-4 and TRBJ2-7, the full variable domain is ETGVTQSPTHLIKTRGQQVTLRCSSQSGHNTVSWYQQALGQGPQFIFQYYREEENGRGNFPPRFSGLQFPNYSSELNVNALELDDSALYLCASRKQGYEQYFGPGTRLTVT.

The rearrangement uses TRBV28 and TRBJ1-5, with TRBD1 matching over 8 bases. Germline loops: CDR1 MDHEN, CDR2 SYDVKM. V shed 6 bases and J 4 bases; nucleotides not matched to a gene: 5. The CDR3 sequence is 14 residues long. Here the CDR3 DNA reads TGTGCCAGCAGACTCGGACAGGGTAATCAGCCCCAGCATTTT. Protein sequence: CASRLGQGNQPQHF.

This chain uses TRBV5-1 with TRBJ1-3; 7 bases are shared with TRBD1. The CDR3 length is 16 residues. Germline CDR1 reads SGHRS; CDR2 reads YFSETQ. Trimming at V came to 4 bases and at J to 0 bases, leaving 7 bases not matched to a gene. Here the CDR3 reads CASSKGDSISGNTIYF. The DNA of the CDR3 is TGCGCCAGCAGCAAAGGGGACAGCATCTCTGGAAACACCATATATTTT.

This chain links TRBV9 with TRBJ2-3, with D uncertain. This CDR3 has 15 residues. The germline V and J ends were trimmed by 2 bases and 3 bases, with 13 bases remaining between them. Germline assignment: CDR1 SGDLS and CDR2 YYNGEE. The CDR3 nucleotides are TGTGCCAGCAGCGTCGGCAGTGTGAGGACAGATACGCAGTATTTT. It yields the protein CASSVGSVRTDTQYF. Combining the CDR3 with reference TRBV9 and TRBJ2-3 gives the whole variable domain DSGVTQTPKHLITATGQRVTLRCSPRSGDLSVYWYQQSLDQGLQFLIQYYNGEERAKGNILERFSAQQFPDLHSELNLSSLELGDSALYFCASSVGSVRTDTQYFGPGTRLTVL.

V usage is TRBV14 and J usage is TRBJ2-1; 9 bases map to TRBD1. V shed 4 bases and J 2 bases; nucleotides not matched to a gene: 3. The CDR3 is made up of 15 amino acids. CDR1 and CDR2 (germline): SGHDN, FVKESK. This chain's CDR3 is CASSPQGAPYNEQFF. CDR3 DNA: TGTGCCAGCAGCCCACAGGGGGCGCCCTACAATGAGCAGTTCTTC.

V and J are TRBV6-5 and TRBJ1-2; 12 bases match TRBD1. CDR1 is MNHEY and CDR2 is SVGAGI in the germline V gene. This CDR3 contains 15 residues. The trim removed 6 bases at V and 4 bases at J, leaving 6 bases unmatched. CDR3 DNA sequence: TGTGCCAGCAGGTCGGGACAGGGGGCGTTCTATGGCTACACCTTC. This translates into CASRSGQGAFYGYTF.

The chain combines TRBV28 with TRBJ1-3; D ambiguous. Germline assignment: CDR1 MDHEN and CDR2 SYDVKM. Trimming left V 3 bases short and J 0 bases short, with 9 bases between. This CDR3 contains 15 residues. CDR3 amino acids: CASSFGRISGNTIYF. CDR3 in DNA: TGTGCCAGCAGTTTTGGACGGATCTCTGGAAACACCATATATTTT.

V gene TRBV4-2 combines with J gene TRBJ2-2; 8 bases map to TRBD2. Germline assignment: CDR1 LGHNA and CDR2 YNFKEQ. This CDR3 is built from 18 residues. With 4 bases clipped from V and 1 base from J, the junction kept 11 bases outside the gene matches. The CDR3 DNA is TGTGCCAGCAGCCCCGTCTTAGCGGGAATGTTGAACACCGGGGAGCTGTTTTTT. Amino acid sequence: CASSPVLAGMLNTGELFF.

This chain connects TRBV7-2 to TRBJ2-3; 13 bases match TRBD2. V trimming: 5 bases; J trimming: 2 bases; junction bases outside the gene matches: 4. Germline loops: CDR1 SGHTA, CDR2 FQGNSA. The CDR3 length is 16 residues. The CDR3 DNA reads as TGTGCCAGCAGCCTGGGACTAGCGGGATACACAGATACGCAGTATTTT. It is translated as CASSLGLAGYTDTQYF.

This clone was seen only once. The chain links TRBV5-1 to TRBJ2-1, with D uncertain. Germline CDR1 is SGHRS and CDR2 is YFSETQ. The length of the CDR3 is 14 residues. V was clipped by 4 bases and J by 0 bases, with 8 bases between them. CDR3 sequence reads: CASSPWGSYNEQFF. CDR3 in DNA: TGCGCCAGCAGCCCTTGGGGCTCCTACAATGAGCAGTTCTTC. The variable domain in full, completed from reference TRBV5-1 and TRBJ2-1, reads KAGVTQTPRYLIKTRGQQVTLSCSPISGHRSVSWYQQTPGQGLQFLFEYFSETQRNKGNFPGRFSGRQFSNSRSEMNVSTLELGDSALYLCASSPWGSYNEQFFGPGTRLTVL.

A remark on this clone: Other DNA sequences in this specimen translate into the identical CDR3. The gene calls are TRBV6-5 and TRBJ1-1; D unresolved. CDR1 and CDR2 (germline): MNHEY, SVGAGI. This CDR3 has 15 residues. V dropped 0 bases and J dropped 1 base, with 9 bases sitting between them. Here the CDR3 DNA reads TGTGCCAGCAGTTACTCGAGGCAGCAGAACACTGAAGCTTTCTTT. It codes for CASSYSRQQNTEAFF.

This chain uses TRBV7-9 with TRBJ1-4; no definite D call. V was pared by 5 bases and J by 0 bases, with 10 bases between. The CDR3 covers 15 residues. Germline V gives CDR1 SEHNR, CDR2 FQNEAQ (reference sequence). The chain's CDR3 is CASSPQIATNEKLFF. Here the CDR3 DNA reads TGTGCCAGCAGCCCACAGATTGCAACTAATGAAAAACTGTTTTTT.

CDR3 coding DNA: TGTGCCAGCAGCCTTATAGCGGCATCCAATGAGCAGTTCTTC. This codes for CASSLIAASNEQFF. V and J are TRBV7-9 and TRBJ2-1; tentative D call: TRBD2 (6 bases). Germline loops: CDR1 SEHNR, CDR2 FQNEAQ (reference sequence). The CDR3 spans 14 residues. Trimming cost V 5 bases and J 6 bases, with 14 bases left between them.

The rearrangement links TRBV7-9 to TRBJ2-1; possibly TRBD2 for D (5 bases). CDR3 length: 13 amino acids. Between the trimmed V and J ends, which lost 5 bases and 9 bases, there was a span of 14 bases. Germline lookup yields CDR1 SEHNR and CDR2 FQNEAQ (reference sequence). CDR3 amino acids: CASSQSRDGEQFF. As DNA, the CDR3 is TGTGCCAGCAGCCAATCGAGGGATGGTGAGCAGTTCTTC.

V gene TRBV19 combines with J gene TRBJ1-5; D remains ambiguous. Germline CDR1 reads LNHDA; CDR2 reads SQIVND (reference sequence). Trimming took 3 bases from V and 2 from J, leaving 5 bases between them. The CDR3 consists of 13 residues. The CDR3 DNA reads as TGTGCCAGTAGTATTATGGGCAATCAGCCCCAGCATTTT. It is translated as CASSIMGNQPQHF.

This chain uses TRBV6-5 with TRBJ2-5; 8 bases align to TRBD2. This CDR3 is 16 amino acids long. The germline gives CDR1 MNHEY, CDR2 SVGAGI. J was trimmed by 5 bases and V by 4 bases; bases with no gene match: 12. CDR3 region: CASSWGRGRIGETQYF. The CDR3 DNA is TGTGCCAGCAGTTGGGGGCGCGGGAGGATCGGCGAGACCCAGTACTTC.

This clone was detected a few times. The CDR3 nucleotides read TGTGCCAGCAGCTTGGTGACGGGCGGGAGCACTGAAGCTTTCTTT. Its protein is CASSLVTGGSTEAFF. The chain joins TRBV5-4 to TRBJ1-1; D remains unclear. Germline V CDR1 and CDR2: SGHNT, YYREEE (reference sequence). The CDR3 runs 15 residues. The V end lost 0 bases, the J end lost 4 bases, and 13 bases lay between the germline ends.

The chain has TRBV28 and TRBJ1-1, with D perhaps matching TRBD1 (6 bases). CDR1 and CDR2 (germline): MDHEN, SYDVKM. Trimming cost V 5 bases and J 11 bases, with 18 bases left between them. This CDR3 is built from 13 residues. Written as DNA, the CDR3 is TGTGCCAGCAGTCCCTGGTCAGGGGCGGGGGCTTTCTTT. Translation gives CASSPWSGAGAFF.

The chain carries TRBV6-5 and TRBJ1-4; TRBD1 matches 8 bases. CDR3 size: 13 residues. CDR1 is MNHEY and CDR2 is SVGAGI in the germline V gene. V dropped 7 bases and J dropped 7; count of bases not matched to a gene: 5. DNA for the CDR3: TGTGCCAGCACCTCTACAGGGGGTGAAAAACTGTTTTTT. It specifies CASTSTGGEKLFF.

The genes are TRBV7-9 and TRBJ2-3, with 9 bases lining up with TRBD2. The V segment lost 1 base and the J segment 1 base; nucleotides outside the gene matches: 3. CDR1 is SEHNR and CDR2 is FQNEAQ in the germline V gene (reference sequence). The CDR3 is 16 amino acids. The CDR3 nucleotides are TGTGCCAGCAGCTTAGTAGCGGGAGCTGGCACAGATACGCAGTATTTT. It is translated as CASSLVAGAGTDTQYF.